These 11 T cell receptor beta chains came from one sample sequenced in a study of human T cells and chemical hapten exposure. Stated time point: patch test 1, 2 weeks after DPC sensitization. Documented treatment: therapeutic diphenylcyclopropenone sensitization with weekly scalp DPC. TCRdb passed the RACE reads through MiXCR, listing each CDR3 protein once. The sample yields some 190,000 distinct CDR3 sequences, approximately 20% seen once. The sequencing here drew on whole blood, taken in connection with sensitization to the hapten diphenylcyclopropenone (DPC). The receptors come from a woman in her forties or fifties with alopecia areata. Some clones in this sample may be carry-over from other donors' samples.

V gene TRBV6-6 combines with J gene TRBJ2-7; 11 nucleotides agree with TRBD2. Germline CDR1 is MNHNY and CDR2 is SVGAGI (reference sequence). V shed 6 bases, J shed 2 bases, and the junction held 15 bases outside the gene matches. This CDR3 comprises 18 residues. CDR3 in amino acids: CASSPIAGGPFITYEQYF. The CDR3 bases are TGTGCCAGCAGCCCTATAGCGGGAGGGCCGTTTATAACCTACGAGCAGTACTTC.

J is TRBJ2-3 and V is TRBV5-4; D tentatively reads TRBD1 or TRBD2 (5 bases each). Per germline, CDR1 SGHNT and CDR2 YYREEE (reference sequence). Trimming shortened V by 3 bases and J by 2 bases, and 7 bases separated the two germline ends. There are 13 residues in the CDR3. Written as DNA, the CDR3 is TGTGCCAGCAGCTCCGGGACCACAGATACGCAGTATTTT. Residues: CASSSGTTDTQYF.

This clonotype was counted between two and nine times. The chain recombines TRBV29-1 with TRBJ1-5; D is ambiguous. With 6 bases removed from V and 4 bases from J, the gap between germline ends came to 10 bases. This CDR3 has 12 residues. Per the germline V gene, CDR1 is SQVTM and CDR2 is ANQGSEA. This CDR3 is CSVTHGNQPQHF. CDR3 coding DNA: TGCAGCGTGACTCATGGGAATCAGCCCCAGCATTTT.

This clonotype has a handful of counts. The chain employs TRBV29-1 and TRBJ1-4; no firm D call. This CDR3 spans 14 amino acids. Germline assignment: CDR1 SQVTM and CDR2 ANQGSEA. The V end was cut by 5 bases, the J end by 0 bases, with 10 bases between. CDR3: CSVYLLPTNEKLFF. Here the CDR3 DNA reads TGCAGCGTTTATTTGCTTCCAACTAATGAAAAACTGTTTTTT. Supplemented by reference TRBV29-1 and TRBJ1-4, the full variable domain reads SAVISQKPSRDICQRGTSLTIQCQVDSQVTMMFWYRQQPGQSLTLIATANQGSEATYESGFVIDKFPISRPNLTFSTLTVSNMSPEDSSIYLCSVYLLPTNEKLFFGSGTQLSVL.

This chain connects TRBV18 to TRBJ2-3; D not certain. Germline V CDR1 and CDR2: KGHSH, LQKENI. V lost 1 base and J 2 bases, leaving 10 bases between the germline ends. The CDR3 is made up of 15 amino acids. CDR3 nucleotide sequence: TGTGCCAGCTCACCACTCTCTCGGAACACAGATACGCAGTATTTT. Translated: CASSPLSRNTDTQYF.

V and J are TRBV6-2 or TRBV6-3 and TRBJ1-2; 7 nucleotides line up with TRBD1. CDR3 length equals 13 residues. The V gene's germline CDR1 is MNHEY and CDR2 SVGEGT. J was trimmed by 4 bases and V by 6 bases; bases with no gene match: 5. Written as DNA, the CDR3 is TGTGCCAGCAGGACGGGACAGATCTATGGCTACACCTTC. Protein: CASRTGQIYGYTF.

This clonotype was seen a handful of times. The chain links TRBV29-1 to TRBJ1-2; D perhaps matches TRBD1 (6 bases). Germline CDR1 SQVTM, CDR2 ANQGSEA. Trimming took off 5 bases at V and 9 bases at J, with 16 bases between the two ends. The CDR3 sequence is 12 residues long. The CDR3 is CSVRQGSGSYTF. The DNA for the CDR3 is TGCAGCGTTCGCCAGGGGAGCGGGAGCTACACCTTC.

The V gene is TRBV18, the J gene TRBJ1-4; tentatively, D is TRBD1 (5 bases). The length of the CDR3 is 14 residues. Germline values: CDR1 KGHSH, CDR2 LQKENI. V lost 3 bases and J lost 4, with 9 bases in between. The CDR3 is CASSPRQNNEKLFF. CDR3 DNA: TGTGCCAGCTCACCGCGACAGAATAATGAAAAACTGTTTTTT.

The J gene is TRBJ2-5, the V gene TRBV2; TRBD2 aligns across 10 bases. The CDR3 loop spans 13 amino acids. Per germline, CDR1 SNHLY and CDR2 FYNNEI. V dropped 7 bases and J dropped 5; count of bases not matched to a gene: 4. The CDR3: CASNSGGLETQYF. Here the CDR3 DNA reads TGTGCCAGCAATAGCGGGGGGTTGGAGACCCAGTACTTC. Using reference TRBV2 and TRBJ2-5 for the parts outside the CDR3, the full variable domain is EPEVTQTPSHQVTQMGQEVILRCVPISNHLYFYWYRQILGQKVEFLVSFYNNEISEKSEIFDDQFSVERPDGSNFTLKIRSTKLEDSAMYFCASNSGGLETQYFGPGTRLLVL.

The CDR3 protein is CSARVTPRQGLYGYTF. The CDR3 nucleotides read TGCAGTGCTAGAGTGACGCCGCGACAGGGACTCTATGGCTACACCTTC. The chain is built from TRBV20-1 and TRBJ1-2; TRBD1 agrees at 7 bases. V lost 1 base to trimming and J lost 4 bases; unmatched junction nucleotides: 12. The CDR3 sequence is 16 residues long. Germline lookup yields CDR1 DFQATT and CDR2 SNEGSKA (reference sequence).

The genes are TRBV18 and TRBJ2-7; TRBD2 aligns across 8 bases. From germline, CDR1 is KGHSH and CDR2 LQKENI. The CDR3 loop spans 16 amino acids. J gave up 1 base and V 2 bases, and 7 bases lay outside the gene matches. CDR3 sequence (DNA): TGTGCCAGCTCACCAACGGGGGGGAGCGTTTCCTACGAGCAGTACTTC. Residues: CASSPTGGSVSYEQYF. Full variable domain (rest looked up from reference TRBV18 and TRBJ2-7): NAGVMQNPRHLVRRRGQEARLRCSPMKGHSHVYWYRQLPEEGLKFMVYLQKENIIDESGMPKERFSAEFPKEGPSILRIQQVVRGDSAAYFCASSPTGGSVSYEQYFGPGTRLTVT.